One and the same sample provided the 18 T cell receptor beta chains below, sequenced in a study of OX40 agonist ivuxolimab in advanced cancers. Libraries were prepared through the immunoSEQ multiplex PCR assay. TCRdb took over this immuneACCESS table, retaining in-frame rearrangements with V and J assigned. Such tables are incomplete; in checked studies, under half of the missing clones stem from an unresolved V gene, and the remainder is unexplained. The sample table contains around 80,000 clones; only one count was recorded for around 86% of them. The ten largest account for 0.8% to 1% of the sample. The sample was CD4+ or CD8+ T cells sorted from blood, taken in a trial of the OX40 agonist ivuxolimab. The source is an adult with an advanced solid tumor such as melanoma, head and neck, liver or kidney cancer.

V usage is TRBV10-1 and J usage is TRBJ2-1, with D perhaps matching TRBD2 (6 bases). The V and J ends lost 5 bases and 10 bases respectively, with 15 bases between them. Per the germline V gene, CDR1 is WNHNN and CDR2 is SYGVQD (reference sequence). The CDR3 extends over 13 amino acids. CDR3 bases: TGCGCCAGCAGTCCCAGGAGGGATGGCGAGCAGTTCTTC. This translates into CASSPRRDGEQFF.

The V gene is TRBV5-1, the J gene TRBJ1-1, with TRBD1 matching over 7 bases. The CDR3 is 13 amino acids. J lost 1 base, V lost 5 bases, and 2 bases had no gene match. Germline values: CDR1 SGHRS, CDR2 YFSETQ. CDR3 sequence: CASSWDRNTEAFF. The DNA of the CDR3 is TGCGCCAGCAGTTGGGACAGGAACACTGAAGCTTTCTTT.

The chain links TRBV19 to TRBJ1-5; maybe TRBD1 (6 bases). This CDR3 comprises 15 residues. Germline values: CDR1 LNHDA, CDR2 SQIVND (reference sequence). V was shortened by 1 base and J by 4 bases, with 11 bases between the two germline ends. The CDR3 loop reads CASSIGGTSNQPQHF. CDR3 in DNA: TGTGCCAGTAGTATAGGAGGGACATCGAATCAGCCCCAGCATTTT.

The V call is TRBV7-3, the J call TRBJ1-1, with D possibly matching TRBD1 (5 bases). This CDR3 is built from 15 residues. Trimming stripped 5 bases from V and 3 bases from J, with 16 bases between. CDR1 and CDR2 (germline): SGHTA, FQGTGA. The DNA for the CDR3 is TGTGCCAGCAGCCCAGGGACGGCCAGGGACACTGAAGCTTTCTTT. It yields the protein CASSPGTARDTEAFF. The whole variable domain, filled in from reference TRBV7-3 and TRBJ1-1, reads GAGVSQTPSNKVTEKGKYVELRCDPISGHTALYWYRQSLGQGPEFLIYFQGTGAADDSGLPNDRFFAVRPEGSVSTLKIQRTERGDSAVYLCASSPGTARDTEAFFGQGTRLTVV.

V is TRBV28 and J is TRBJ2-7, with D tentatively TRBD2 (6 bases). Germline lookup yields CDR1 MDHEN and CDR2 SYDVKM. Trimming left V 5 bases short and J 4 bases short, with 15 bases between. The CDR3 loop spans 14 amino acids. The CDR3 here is CASSGDGDLYEQYF. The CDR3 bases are TGTGCCAGCAGTGGGGACGGGGACTTGTACGAGCAGTACTTC.

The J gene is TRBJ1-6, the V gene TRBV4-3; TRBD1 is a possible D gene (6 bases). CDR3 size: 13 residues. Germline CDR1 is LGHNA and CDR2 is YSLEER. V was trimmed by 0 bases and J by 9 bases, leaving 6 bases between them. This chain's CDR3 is CASSQDRGSPLHF. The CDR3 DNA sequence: TGCGCCAGCAGCCAAGACAGGGGTTCACCCCTCCACTTT.

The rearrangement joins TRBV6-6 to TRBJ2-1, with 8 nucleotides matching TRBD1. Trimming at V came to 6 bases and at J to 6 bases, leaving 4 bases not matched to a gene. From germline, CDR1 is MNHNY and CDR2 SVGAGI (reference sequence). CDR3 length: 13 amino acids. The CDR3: CASRQGGGNEQFF. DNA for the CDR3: TGTGCCAGCAGACAGGGGGGTGGCAATGAGCAGTTCTTC.

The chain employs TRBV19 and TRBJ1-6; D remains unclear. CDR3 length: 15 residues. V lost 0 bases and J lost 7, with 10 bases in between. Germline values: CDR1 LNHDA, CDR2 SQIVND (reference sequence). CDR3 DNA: TGTGCCAGTAGTATAGATAGGGTCCTCAATTCACCCCTCCACTTT. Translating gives CASSIDRVLNSPLHF.

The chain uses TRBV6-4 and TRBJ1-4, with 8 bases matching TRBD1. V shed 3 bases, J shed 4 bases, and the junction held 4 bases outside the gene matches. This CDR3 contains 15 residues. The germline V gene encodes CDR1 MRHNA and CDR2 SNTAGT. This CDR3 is CASSEQGGNNEKLFF. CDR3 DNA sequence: TGTGCCAGCAGTGAACAGGGGGGAAATAATGAAAAACTGTTTTTT.

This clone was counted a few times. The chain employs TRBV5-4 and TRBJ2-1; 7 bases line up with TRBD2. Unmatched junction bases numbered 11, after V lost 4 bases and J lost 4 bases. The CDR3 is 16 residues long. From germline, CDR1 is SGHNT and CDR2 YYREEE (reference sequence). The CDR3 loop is CASSPTGLYSYNEQFF. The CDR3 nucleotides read TGTGCCAGCAGCCCAACGGGACTATACAGTTACAATGAGCAGTTCTTC.

CDR3 protein: CVRSWLADNEQFF. CDR3 bases: TGTGTCAGAAGCTGGCTAGCGGACAATGAGCAGTTCTTC. This chain uses TRBV7-5 with TRBJ2-1; the table names TRBD2, a call not compared with the DNA. TRBV7-5 is annotated as a pseudogene. This CDR3 region has 13 residues.

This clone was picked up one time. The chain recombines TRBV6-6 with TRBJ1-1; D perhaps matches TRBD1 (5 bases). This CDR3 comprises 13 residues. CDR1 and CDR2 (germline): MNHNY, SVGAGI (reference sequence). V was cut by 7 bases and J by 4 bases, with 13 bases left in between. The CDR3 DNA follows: TGTGCCAGCAACCTAAAGGGGAGCACTGAAGCTTTCTTT. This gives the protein CASNLKGSTEAFF.

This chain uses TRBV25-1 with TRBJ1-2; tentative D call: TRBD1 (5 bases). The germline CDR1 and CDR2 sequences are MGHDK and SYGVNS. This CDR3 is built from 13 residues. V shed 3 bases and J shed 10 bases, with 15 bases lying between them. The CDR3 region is CASSDGGWLAYTF. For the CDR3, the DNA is TGTGCCAGCAGTGACGGGGGTTGGCTTGCCTACACCTTC.

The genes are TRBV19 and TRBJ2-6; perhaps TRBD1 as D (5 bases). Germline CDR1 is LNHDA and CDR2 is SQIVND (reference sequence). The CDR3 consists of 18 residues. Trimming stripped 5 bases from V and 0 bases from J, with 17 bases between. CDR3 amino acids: CASSRQGVVVSGANVLTF. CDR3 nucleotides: TGTGCCAGTAGTCGGCAGGGTGTTGTAGTCTCTGGGGCCAACGTCCTGACTTTC.

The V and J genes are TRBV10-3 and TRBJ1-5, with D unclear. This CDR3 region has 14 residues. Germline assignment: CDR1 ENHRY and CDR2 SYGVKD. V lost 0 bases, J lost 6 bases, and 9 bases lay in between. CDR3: CAISESGLSQPQHF. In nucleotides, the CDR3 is TGTGCCATCAGTGAGTCAGGGCTTAGTCAGCCCCAGCATTTT.

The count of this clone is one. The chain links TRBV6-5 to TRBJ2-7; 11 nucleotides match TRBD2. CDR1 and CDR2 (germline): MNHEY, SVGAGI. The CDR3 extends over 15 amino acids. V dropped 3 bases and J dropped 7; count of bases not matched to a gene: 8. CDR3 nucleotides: TGTGCCAGCAGTTATTTTAGCGGGGGGGCGGGGGAGCAGTACTTC. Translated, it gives CASSYFSGGAGEQYF.

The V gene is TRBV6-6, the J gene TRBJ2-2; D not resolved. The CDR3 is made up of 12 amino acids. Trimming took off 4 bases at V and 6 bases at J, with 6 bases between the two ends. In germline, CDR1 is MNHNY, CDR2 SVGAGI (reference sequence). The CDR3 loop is CASSLVAGELFF. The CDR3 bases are TGTGCCAGCAGTTTAGTAGCCGGGGAGCTGTTTTTT.

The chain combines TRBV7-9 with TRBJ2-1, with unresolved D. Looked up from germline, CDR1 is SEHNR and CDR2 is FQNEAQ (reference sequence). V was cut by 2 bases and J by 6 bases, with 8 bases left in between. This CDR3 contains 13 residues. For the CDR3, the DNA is TGTGCCAGCAGCTTAATAGGTGGCAATGAGCAGTTCTTC. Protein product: CASSLIGGNEQFF.